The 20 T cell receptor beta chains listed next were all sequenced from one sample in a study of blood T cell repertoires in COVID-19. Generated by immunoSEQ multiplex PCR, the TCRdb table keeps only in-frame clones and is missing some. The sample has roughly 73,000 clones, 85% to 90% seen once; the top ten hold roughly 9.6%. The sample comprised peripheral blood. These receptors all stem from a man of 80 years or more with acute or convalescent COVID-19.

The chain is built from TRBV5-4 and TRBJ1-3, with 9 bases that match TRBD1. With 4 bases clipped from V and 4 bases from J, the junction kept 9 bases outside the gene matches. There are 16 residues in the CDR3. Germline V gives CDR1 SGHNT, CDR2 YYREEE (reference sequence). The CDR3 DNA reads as TGTGCCAGCAGCACGGGTGGGACAGGGAACGGAAACACCATATATTTT. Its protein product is CASSTGGTGNGNTIYF.

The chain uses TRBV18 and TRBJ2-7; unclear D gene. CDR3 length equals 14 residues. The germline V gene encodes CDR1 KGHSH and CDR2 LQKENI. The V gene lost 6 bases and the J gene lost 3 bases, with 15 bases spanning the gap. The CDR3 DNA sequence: TGTGCCAGCTCTCGCCCCGAGGAATACTACGAGCAGTACTTC. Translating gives CASSRPEEYYEQYF.

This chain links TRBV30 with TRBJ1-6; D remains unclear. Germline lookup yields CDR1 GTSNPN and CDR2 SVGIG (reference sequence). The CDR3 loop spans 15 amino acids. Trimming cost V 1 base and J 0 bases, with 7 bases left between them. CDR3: CAWSGLSSYNSPLHF. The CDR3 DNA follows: TGTGCCTGGAGTGGTTTATCCTCCTATAATTCACCCCTCCACTTT. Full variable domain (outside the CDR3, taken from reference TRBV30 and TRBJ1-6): SQTIHQWPATLVQPVGSPLSLECTVEGTSNPNLYWYRQAAGRGLQLLFYSVGIGQISSEVPQNLSASRPQDRQFILSSKKLLLSDSGFYLCAWSGLSSYNSPLHFGNGTRLTVT.

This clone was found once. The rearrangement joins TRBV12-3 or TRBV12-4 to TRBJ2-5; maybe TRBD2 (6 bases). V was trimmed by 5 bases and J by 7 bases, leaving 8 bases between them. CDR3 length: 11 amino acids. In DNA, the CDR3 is TGTGCCAGCAGTGACGGGGGGACCCAGTACTTC. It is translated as CASSDGGTQYF.

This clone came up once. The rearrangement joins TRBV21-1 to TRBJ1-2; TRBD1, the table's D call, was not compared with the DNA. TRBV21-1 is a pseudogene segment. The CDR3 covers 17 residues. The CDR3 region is CASSGGISKDRDYGYTF. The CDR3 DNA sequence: TGTGCCAGCAGCGGAGGAATAAGTAAGGACAGGGACTATGGCTACACCTTC.

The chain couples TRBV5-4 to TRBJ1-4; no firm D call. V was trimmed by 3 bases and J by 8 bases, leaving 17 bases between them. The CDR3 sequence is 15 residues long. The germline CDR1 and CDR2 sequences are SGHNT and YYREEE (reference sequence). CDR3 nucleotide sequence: TGTGCCAGCAGCTCGGGCGGCCGGGAGGAGGAAAAACTGTTTTTT. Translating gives CASSSGGREEEKLFF.

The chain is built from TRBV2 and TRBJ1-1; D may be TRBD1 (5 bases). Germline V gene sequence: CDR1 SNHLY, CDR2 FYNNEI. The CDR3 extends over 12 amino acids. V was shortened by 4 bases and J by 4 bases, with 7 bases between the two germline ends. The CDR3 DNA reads TGTGCCAGCAGTGTGGACACCACTGAAGCTTTCTTT. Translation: CASSVDTTEAFF.

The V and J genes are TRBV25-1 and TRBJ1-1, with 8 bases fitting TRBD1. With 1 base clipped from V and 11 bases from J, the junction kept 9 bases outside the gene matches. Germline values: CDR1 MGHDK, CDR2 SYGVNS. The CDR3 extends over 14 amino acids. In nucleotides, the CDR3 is TGTGCCAGCAGTGAATGGGCAGGGGGCGGCTACGCTTTCTTT. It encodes CASSEWAGGGYAFF.

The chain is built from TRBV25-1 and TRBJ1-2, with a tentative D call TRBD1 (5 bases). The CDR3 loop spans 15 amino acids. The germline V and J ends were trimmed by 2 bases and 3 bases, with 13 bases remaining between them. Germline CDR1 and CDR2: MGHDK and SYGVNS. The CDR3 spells CASSEGEAQDYGYTF. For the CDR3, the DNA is TGTGCCAGCAGTGAAGGGGAGGCACAGGACTATGGCTACACCTTC.

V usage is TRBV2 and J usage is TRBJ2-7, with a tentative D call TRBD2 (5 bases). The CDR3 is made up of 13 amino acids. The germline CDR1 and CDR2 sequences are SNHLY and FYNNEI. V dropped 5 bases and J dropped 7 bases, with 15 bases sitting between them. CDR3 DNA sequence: TGTGCCAGCAGTTCTGCGGGCCGAGGGGAGCAGTACTTC. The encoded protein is CASSSAGRGEQYF.

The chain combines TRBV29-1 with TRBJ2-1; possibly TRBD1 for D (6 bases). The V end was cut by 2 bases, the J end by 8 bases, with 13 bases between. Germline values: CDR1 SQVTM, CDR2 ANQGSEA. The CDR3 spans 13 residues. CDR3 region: CSVERDNEDEQFF. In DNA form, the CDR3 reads TGCAGCGTTGAAAGGGACAACGAGGATGAGCAGTTCTTC.

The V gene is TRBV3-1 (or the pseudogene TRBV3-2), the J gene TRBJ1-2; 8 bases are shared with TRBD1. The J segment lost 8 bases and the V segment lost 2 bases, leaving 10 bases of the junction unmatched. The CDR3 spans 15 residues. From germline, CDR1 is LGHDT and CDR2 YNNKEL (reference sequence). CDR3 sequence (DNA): TGTGCCAGCAGCCAACAACCTACAGGGGGTTGGGGCTACACCTTC. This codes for CASSQQPTGGWGYTF.

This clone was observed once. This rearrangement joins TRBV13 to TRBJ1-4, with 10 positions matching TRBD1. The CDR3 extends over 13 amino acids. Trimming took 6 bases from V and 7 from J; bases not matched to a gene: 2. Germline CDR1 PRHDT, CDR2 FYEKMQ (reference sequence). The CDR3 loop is CASSRQGAEKLFF. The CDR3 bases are TGTGCCAGCAGTCGACAGGGGGCTGAAAAACTGTTTTTT.

The CDR3 region has the DNA TGTGCCAGCAGCCCTAGACCCTCGGATATAGAGACCCAGTACTTC. Translating gives CASSPRPSDIETQYF. The chain employs TRBV11-2 and TRBJ2-5; D not certain. Trimming cost V 5 bases and J 4 bases, with 17 bases left between them. This CDR3 comprises 15 residues. The germline V gene encodes CDR1 SGHAT and CDR2 FQNNGV.

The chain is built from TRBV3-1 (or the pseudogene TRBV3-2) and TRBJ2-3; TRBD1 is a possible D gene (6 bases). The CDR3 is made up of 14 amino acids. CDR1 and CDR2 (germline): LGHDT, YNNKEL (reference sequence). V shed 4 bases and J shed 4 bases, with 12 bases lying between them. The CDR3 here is CASSLGQSADTQYF. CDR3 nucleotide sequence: TGTGCCAGCAGCCTTGGACAGTCGGCAGATACGCAGTATTTT.

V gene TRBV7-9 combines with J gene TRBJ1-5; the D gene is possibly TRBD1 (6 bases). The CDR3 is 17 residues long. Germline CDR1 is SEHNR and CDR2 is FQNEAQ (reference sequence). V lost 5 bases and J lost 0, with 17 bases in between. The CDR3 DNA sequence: TGTGCCAGCAGCAAGGGCGGGGGGCGGTATAGCAATCAGCCCCAGCATTTT. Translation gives CASSKGGGRYSNQPQHF.

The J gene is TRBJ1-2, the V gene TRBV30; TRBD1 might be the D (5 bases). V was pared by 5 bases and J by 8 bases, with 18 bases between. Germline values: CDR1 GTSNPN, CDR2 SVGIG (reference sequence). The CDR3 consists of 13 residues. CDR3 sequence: CAWSVSGPAGYTF. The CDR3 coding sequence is TGTGCCTGGTCCGTCTCAGGGCCTGCCGGCTACACCTTC.

Written as DNA, the CDR3 is TGTGCCAGCAGCAAAGAGGGAGGGATTGGGGTAAGCACTGAAGCTTTCTTT. Protein product: CASSKEGGIGVSTEAFF. The genes are TRBV21-1 and TRBJ1-1. TRBV21-1 is a recognized pseudogene. The CDR3 is 17 amino acids.

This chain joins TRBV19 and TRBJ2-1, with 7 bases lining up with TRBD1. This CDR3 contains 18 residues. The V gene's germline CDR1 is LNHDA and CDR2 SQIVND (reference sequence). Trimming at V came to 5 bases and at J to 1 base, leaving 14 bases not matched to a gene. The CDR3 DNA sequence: TGTGCCAGTAGTCCTGCCGGGACAGCCCGGCTTTCCTACAATGAGCAGTTCTTC. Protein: CASSPAGTARLSYNEQFF.

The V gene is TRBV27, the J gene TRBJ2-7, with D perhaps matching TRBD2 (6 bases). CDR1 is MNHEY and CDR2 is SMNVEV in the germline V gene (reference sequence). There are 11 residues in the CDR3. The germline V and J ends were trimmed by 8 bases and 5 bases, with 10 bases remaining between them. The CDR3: CASSGGNEQYF. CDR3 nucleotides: TGTGCCAGCTCCGGGGGAAACGAGCAGTACTTC.